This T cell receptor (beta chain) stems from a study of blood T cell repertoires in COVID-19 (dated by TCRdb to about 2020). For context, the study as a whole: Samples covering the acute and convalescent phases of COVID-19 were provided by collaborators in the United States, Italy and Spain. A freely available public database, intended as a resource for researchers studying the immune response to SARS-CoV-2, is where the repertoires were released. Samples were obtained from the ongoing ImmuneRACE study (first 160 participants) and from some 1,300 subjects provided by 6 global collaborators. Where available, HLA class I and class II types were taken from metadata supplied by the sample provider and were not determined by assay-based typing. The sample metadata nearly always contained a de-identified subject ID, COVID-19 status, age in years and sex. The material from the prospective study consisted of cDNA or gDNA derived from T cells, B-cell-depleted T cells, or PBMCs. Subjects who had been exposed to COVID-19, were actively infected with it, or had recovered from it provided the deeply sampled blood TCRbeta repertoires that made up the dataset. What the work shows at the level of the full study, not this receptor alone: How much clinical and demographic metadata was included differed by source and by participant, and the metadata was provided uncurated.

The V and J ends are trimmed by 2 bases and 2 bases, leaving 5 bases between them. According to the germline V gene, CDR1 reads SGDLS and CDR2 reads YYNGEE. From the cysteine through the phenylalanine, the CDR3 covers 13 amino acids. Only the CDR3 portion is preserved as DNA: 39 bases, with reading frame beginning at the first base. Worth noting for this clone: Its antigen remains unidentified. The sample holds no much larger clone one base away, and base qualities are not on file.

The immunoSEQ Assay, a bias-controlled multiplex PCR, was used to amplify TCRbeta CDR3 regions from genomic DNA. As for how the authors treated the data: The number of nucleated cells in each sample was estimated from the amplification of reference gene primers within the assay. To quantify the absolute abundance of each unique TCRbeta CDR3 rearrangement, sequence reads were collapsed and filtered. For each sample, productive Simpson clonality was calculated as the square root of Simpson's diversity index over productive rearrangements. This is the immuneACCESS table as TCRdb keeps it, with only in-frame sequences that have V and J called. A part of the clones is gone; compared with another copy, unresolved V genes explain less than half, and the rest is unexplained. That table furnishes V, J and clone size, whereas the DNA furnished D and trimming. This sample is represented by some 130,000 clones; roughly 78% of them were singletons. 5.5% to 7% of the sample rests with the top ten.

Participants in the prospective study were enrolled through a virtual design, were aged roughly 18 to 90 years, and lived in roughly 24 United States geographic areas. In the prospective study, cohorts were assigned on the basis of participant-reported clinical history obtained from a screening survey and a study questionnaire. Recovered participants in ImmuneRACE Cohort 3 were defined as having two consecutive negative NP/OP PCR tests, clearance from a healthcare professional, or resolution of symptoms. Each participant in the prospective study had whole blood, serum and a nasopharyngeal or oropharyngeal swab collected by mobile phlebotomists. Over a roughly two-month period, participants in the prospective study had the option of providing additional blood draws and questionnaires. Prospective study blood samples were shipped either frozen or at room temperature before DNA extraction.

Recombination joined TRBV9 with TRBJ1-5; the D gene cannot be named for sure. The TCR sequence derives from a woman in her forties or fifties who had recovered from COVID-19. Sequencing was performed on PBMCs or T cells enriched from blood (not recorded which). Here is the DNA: TGTGCCAGCAGCGTGGCAGGCAATCAGCCCCAGCATTTT. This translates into CASSVAGNQPQHF.